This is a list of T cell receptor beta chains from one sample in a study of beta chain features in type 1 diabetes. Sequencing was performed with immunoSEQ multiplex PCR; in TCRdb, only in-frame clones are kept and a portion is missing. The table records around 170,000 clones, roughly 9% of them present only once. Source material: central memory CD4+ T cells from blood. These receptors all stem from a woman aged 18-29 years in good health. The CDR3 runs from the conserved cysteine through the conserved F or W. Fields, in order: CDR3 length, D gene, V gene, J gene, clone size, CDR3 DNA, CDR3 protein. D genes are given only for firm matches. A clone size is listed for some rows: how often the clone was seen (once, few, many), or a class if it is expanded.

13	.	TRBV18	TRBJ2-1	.	TGTGCCACCAGGGCGTCCCCCTACAATGAGCAGTTCTTC	CATRASPYNEQFF
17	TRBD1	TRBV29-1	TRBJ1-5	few	TGCAGCGTTGGGATGGGAACCGGGACAGGGACCAACCAGCCCCAGCATTTT	CSVGMGTGTGTNQPQHF
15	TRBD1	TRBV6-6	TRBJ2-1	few	TGTGCCAGCAGTCCACAGGGGAGCTCCTACAATGAGCAGTTCTTC	CASSPQGSSYNEQFF
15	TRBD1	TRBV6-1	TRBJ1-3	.	TGTGCCAGCAGTTTCGACAGGGCCTCTGGAAACACCATATATTTT	CASSFDRASGNTIYF
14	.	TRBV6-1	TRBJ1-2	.	TGTGCCAGCAGTGAAGGGGCCACCTGGGCTGGCTACACCTTC	CASSEGATWAGYTF
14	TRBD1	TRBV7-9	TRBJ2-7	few	TGTGCCAGCAGCTTAGGGGGGACAGCCTACGAGCAGTACTTC	CASSLGGTAYEQYF
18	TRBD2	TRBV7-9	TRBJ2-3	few	TGTGCCAGCAGCTTAGCGCGGTTAGCGGGAGGGGCGACAGATACGCAGTATTTT	CASSLARLAGGATDTQYF
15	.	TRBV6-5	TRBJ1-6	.	TGTGCCAGCAGCGACTGGGGGGTCCATAATTCACCCCTCCACTTT	CASSDWGVHNSPLHF
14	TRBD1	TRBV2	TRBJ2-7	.	TGTGCCAGCAGTGAGACAGGGGTCACCTACGAGCAGTACTTC	CASSETGVTYEQYF
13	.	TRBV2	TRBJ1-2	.	TGTGCCAGCAGTGTTGGTGGGGGCAATGGCTACACCTTC	CASSVGGGNGYTF
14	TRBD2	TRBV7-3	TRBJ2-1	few	TGTGCCAGCAGTCCAGCGGGGCACTCCAATGAGCAGTTCTTC	CASSPAGHSNEQFF
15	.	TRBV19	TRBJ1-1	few	TGTGCCAGTAGTGGGCGTACAGGGCGGAACACTGAAGCTTTCTTT	CASSGRTGRNTEAFF
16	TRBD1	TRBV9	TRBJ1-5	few	TGTGCCAGCAGCCCAACAGGGGGGCTTGGTAATCAGCCCCAGCATTTT	CASSPTGGLGNQPQHF
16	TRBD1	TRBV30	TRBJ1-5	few	TGTGCCTGGTCGAAAGACAGGGGAAACAATAATCAGCCCCAGCATTTT	CAWSKDRGNNNQPQHF
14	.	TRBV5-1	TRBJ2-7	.	TGCGCCAGCAGCTTGGGGGAGGCCAACGGCGAGCAGTACTTC	CASSLGEANGEQYF
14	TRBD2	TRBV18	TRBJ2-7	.	TGTGCCAGCTGCCTTTTAATGGCGGGAGACGAGCAGTACTTC	CASCLLMAGDEQYF